These 8 T cell receptor beta chains originate from one sample sequenced in a study of OX40 agonist ivuxolimab in advanced cancers. The data were produced by immunoSEQ multiplex PCR, yet TCRdb's version contains in-frame clones alone and is incomplete. Of approximately 90,000 clones in the sample, around 85% were seen once. The sequencing here drew on CD4+ or CD8+ T cells sorted from blood, taken in a trial of the OX40 agonist ivuxolimab. The receptors shown here come from an adult with an advanced solid tumor such as melanoma, head and neck, liver or kidney cancer.

The chain recombines TRBV5-6 with TRBJ2-1, with 7 nucleotides matching TRBD2. Looked up from germline, CDR1 is SGHDT and CDR2 is YYEEEE. The trim removed 0 bases at V and 8 bases at J, leaving 8 bases unmatched. The CDR3 covers 15 residues. The CDR3, as DNA: TGTGCCAGCAGCTTGGATCGGCTAGCGGAGGATGAGCAGTTCTTC. Translation: CASSLDRLAEDEQFF.

The rearrangement joins TRBV5-4 to TRBJ2-6; D is ambiguous. Trimming took 4 bases from V and 3 from J, leaving 8 bases between them. There are 14 residues in the CDR3. Looked up from germline, CDR1 is SGHNT and CDR2 is YYREEE (reference sequence). DNA of the CDR3: TGTGCCAGCAGCCGACTGTTTGGGGCCAACGTCCTGACTTTC. Translation: CASSRLFGANVLTF.

V gene TRBV7-9 combines with J gene TRBJ2-2; 7 nucleotides line up with TRBD2. Trimming at V came to 4 bases and at J to 2 bases, leaving 7 bases not matched to a gene. The CDR3 extends over 16 amino acids. CDR1 is SEHNR and CDR2 is FQNEAQ in the germline V gene (reference sequence). CDR3 sequence: CASSSDSGPNTGELFF. In nucleotides, the CDR3 is TGTGCCAGCAGCTCCGATAGCGGGCCTAACACCGGGGAGCTGTTTTTT.

CDR3 sequence: CAWAGLGNEQFF. The CDR3 DNA sequence: TGTGCCTGGGCGGGACTCGGCAATGAGCAGTTCTTC. The V and J genes are TRBV30 and TRBJ2-1; D perhaps matches TRBD2 (6 bases). This CDR3 has 12 residues. Looked up from germline, CDR1 is GTSNPN and CDR2 is SVGIG (reference sequence). Between the trimmed V and J ends, which lost 5 bases and 6 bases, there was a span of 11 bases.

CDR3 DNA sequence: TGTGCCAGCTCACCGCAGGGGGCAACTAATGAAAAACTGTTTTTT. Its translation: CASSPQGATNEKLFF. The rearrangement uses TRBV18 and TRBJ1-4, with 7 bases that match TRBD1. CDR1 is KGHSH and CDR2 is LQKENI in the germline V gene. This CDR3 comprises 15 residues. The V gene end was trimmed by 3 bases and the J gene end by 0 bases; junction bases not matched to a gene: 1.

This clone was recorded a few times. The rearrangement joins TRBV19 to TRBJ1-5; tentatively, D is TRBD1 (5 bases). The length of the CDR3 is 16 residues. Trimming took off 5 bases at V and 2 bases at J, with 16 bases between the two ends. CDR1 and CDR2 from the germline V gene are LNHDA and SQIVND (reference sequence). This chain's CDR3 is CASSSTSREGNQPQHF. CDR3 coding DNA: TGTGCCAGTAGTTCCACCTCCAGGGAGGGCAATCAGCCCCAGCATTTT.

A single count supports this clone. V usage is TRBV30 and J usage is TRBJ2-7; possibly TRBD1 or TRBD2 for D (6 bases each). CDR1 is GTSNPN, CDR2 SVGIG, per germline (reference sequence). The CDR3 consists of 11 residues. V was clipped by 5 bases and J by 6 bases, with 11 bases between them. CDR3: CAWGGQVEQYF. The CDR3 nucleotides read TGTGCCTGGGGGGGGCAGGTCGAGCAGTACTTC. The full variable domain, completed using reference TRBV30 and TRBJ2-7, is SQTIHQWPATLVQPVGSPLSLECTVEGTSNPNLYWYRQAAGRGLQLLFYSVGIGQISSEVPQNLSASRPQDRQFILSSKKLLLSDSGFYLCAWGGQVEQYFGPGTRLTVT.

V usage is TRBV5-6 and J usage is TRBJ2-1, with D possibly TRBD1 on 7 matching bases. The CDR3 is 14 amino acids. The germline gives CDR1 SGHDT, CDR2 YYEEEE. Between the trimmed V and J ends, which lost 3 bases and 8 bases, there was a span of 15 bases. CDR3 in DNA: TGTGCCAGCAGCTACCCTGCCAGGGGGGATGAGCAGTTCTTC. Translating it yields CASSYPARGDEQFF.